The following is a T cell receptor (beta chain) sequence with its context. Participant age was about 18 to 95 years, and participants resided in roughly 24 US areas. Participant-reported clinical history was the basis for cohort assignment. This entry comes from a study of blood T cell repertoires in COVID-19. Whole-study context: Samples representing acute and convalescent COVID-19 were sourced from the United States, Italy and Spain.

Authors' analysis steps: Amplified reference gene primers provided the basis for estimating nucleated cell counts. Method: immunoSEQ multiplex PCR; TCRdb's copy keeps in-frame clones and lacks some. V and J calls and clone size follow that table, whereas D and trimming were derived from the DNA. The repertoire holds a few hundred thousand clones, with approximately 85% as singletons. The specimen sequenced was PBMCs or T cells enriched from blood (not recorded which). The clonotype was recovered from a woman aged 45-59 years who had recovered from COVID-19.

The CDR3 reads CATRTSGKETQYF. CDR3 sequence (DNA): TGTGCCACCCGGACTAGCGGAAAAGAGACCCAGTACTTC. The chain combines TRBV28 with TRBJ2-5; 10 positions agree with TRBD2. The CDR3 runs 13 residues. With V trimmed by 10 bases and J by 3 bases, 5 bases remained unmatched. In germline, CDR1 is MDHEN, CDR2 SYDVKM.